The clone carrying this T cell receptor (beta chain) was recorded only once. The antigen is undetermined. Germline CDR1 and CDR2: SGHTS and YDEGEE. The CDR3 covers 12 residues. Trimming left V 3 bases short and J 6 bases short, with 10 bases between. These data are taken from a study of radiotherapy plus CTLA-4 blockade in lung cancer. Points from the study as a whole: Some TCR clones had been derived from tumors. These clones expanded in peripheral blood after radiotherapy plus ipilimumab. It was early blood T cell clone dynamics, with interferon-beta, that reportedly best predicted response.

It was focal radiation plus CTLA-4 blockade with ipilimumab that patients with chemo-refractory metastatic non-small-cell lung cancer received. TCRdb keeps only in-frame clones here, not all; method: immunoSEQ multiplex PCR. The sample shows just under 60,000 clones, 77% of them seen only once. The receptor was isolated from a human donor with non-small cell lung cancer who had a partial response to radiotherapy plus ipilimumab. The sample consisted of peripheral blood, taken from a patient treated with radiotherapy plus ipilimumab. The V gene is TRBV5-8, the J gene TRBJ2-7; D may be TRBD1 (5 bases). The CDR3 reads CASSSTDIEQYF. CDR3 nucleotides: TGTGCCAGCAGCTCGACAGACATCGAGCAGTACTTC.